A single sample is the source of the 26 T cell receptor beta chains below, sequenced in a study of blood T cell repertoires in COVID-19. Generated by immunoSEQ multiplex PCR, the TCRdb table keeps only in-frame clones and is missing some. The sample lists fewer than 250,000 clones; approximately 90% were seen once. Material: peripheral blood. The source is a man in his sixties with COVID-19, enrolled during active disease.

The chain carries TRBV5-1 and TRBJ2-1, with TRBD2 matching 8 bases. The junction had 8 bases not matched to a gene; V was cut back by 0 bases and J by 9 bases. The CDR3 length is 15 residues. CDR1 is SGHRS, CDR2 YFSETQ, per germline. The CDR3 bases are TGCGCCAGCAGCTTGGGGACCGGGAGGGCAAGTGAGCAGTTCTTC. This encodes CASSLGTGRASEQFF.

The chain has TRBV5-1 and TRBJ2-7; maybe TRBD1 (8 bases). This CDR3 has 15 residues. Germline values: CDR1 SGHRS, CDR2 YFSETQ. The ends were cut back, 3 bases at V and 4 bases at J, with 17 bases in the middle. The CDR3 DNA reads as TGCGCCAGCAGCTCTGACAGGGGCGGGGGTTACGAGCAGTACTTC. Translation: CASSSDRGGGYEQYF.

This sequence joins TRBV7-3 and TRBJ2-1; 10 bases line up with TRBD2. V was clipped by 4 bases and J by 2 bases; unmatched bases: 2. Germline loops: CDR1 SGHTA, CDR2 FQGTGA. CDR3 size: 15 residues. CDR3 nucleotide sequence: TGTGCCAGCAGCTCAACTAGCGGGGCCTACAATGAGCAGTTCTTC. Translated: CASSSTSGAYNEQFF.

V gene TRBV7-9 combines with J gene TRBJ1-2, with 7 nucleotides matching TRBD1. Germline CDR1 is SEHNR and CDR2 is FQNEAQ (reference sequence). The CDR3 length is 14 residues. Germline trimming cut 5 bases from V and 4 bases from J; bases unmatched to any gene: 7. As DNA, the CDR3 is TGTGCCAGCAGCAAAGGGGGCTCTTTCTATGGCTACACCTTC. It is translated as CASSKGGSFYGYTF.

The chain links TRBV21-1 to TRBJ2-2; the D call in the table, TRBD1, was not verified against the DNA. TRBV21-1 is labeled a pseudogene. The CDR3 spans 22 residues. The CDR3 DNA reads as TGTGCCAGCAGCAGAGGTTCCGCCAAACCGGGACAGGGGGCGAAGGACACCGGGGAGCTGTTTTTT. It translates to CASSRGSAKPGQGAKDTGELFF.

The DNA of the CDR3 is TGCGCCAGCAGCTTGAGTCGACTAGCGGGGGTCAATGAGCAGTTCTTC. This translates into CASSLSRLAGVNEQFF. The chain links TRBV5-1 to TRBJ2-1; TRBD2 matches 12 bases. CDR1 and CDR2 (germline): SGHRS, YFSETQ. This CDR3 contains 16 residues. The ends lost 1 base at V and 6 bases at J; junction bases unmatched: 5.

The chain joins TRBV28 to TRBJ2-1; the match to TRBD1 covers 11 bases. V was clipped by 1 base and J by 6 bases; unmatched bases: 2. The germline gives CDR1 MDHEN, CDR2 SYDVKM. This CDR3 has 15 amino acids. The CDR3 is CASSLSGTGGNEQFF. The CDR3 region has the DNA TGTGCCAGCAGTTTATCCGGGACAGGGGGCAATGAGCAGTTCTTC.

V is TRBV19 and J is TRBJ1-6, with TRBD1 matching over 8 bases. V was clipped by 5 bases and J by 10 bases; unmatched bases: 13. Germline-derived CDR1 and CDR2 are LNHDA and SQIVND (reference sequence). CDR3 length equals 16 residues. CDR3 sequence: CASSSPRTGLLSPLHF. The CDR3 bases are TGTGCCAGTAGTTCTCCCAGGACAGGGCTATTATCACCCCTCCACTTT.

The chain couples TRBV7-2 to TRBJ1-3, with D perhaps matching TRBD1 (5 bases). The CDR3 has 15 amino acids. V lost 1 base, J lost 4 bases, and 11 bases lay in between. Germline CDR1 reads SGHTA; CDR2 reads FQGNSA. The CDR3 region is CASSLVPDKGNTIYF. CDR3 nucleotides: TGTGCCAGCAGCTTAGTTCCGGACAAAGGAAACACCATATATTTT.

V usage is TRBV6-5 and J usage is TRBJ1-1; no definite D call. This CDR3 has 16 amino acids. Germline CDR1 reads MNHEY; CDR2 reads SVGAGI. The ends were cut back, 0 bases at V and 1 base at J, with 12 bases in the middle. Here the CDR3 DNA reads TGTGCCAGCAGTTACTCGAGTCTTAGGAGGAACACTGAAGCTTTCTTT. Amino acid sequence: CASSYSSLRRNTEAFF.

The rearrangement joins TRBV27 to TRBJ2-7; TRBD2 might be the D (6 bases). V was pared by 8 bases and J by 2 bases, with 19 bases between. The CDR3 has 15 amino acids. Per germline, CDR1 MNHEY and CDR2 SMNVEV (reference sequence). For the CDR3, the DNA is TGTGCCAGCTCCTTTACGGGCGGGGTAGCCTACGAGCAGTACTTC. Translating gives CASSFTGGVAYEQYF.

A few counts support this clone. The V and J genes are TRBV7-2 and TRBJ2-7; the match to TRBD2 covers 8 bases. V shed 0 bases, J shed 7 bases, and the junction held 11 bases outside the gene matches. This CDR3 is built from 16 residues. Germline CDR1 is SGHTA and CDR2 is FQGNSA. CDR3 DNA: TGTGCCAGCAGCTTAGCCCCGGGAGGGCTAATGCAAGAGCAGTACTTC. It specifies CASSLAPGGLMQEQYF. Drawing the rest from reference TRBV7-2 and TRBJ2-7, the complete variable domain is GAGVSQSPSNKVTEKGKDVELRCDPISGHTALYWYRQSLGQGLEFLIYFQGNSAPDKSGLPSDRFSAERTGGSVSTLTIQRTQQEDSAVYLCASSLAPGGLMQEQYFGPGTRLTVT.

V and J are TRBV5-1 and TRBJ1-1; 7 bases are a match to TRBD1. The ends lost 5 bases at V and 3 bases at J; junction bases unmatched: 10. Germline CDR1 and CDR2: SGHRS and YFSETQ. The CDR3 sequence is 15 residues long. The CDR3 loop reads CASRTPLGGHTEAFF. As DNA, the CDR3 is TGCGCCAGCAGGACTCCCTTAGGGGGCCACACTGAAGCTTTCTTT. The full variable domain, rest sourced from reference TRBV5-1 and TRBJ1-1, is KAGVTQTPRYLIKTRGQQVTLSCSPISGHRSVSWYQQTPGQGLQFLFEYFSETQRNKGNFPGRFSGRQFSNSRSEMNVSTLELGDSALYLCASRTPLGGHTEAFFGQGTRLTVV.

The rearrangement uses TRBV19 and TRBJ1-5, with 8 bases fitting TRBD1. Trimming cost V 6 bases and J 3 bases; bases outside gene matches: 7. Looked up from germline, CDR1 is LNHDA and CDR2 is SQIVND (reference sequence). The CDR3 spans 15 residues. CDR3 in amino acids: CASRSWTGTNQPQHF. CDR3 nucleotides: TGTGCCAGTAGGTCTTGGACAGGGACCAATCAGCCCCAGCATTTT.

V and J are TRBV3-1 (or the pseudogene TRBV3-2) and TRBJ2-1; 10 positions agree with TRBD2. V trimming: 0 bases; J trimming: 6 bases; junction bases outside the gene matches: 8. From germline, CDR1 is LGHDT and CDR2 YNNKEL (reference sequence). The CDR3 runs to 17 residues. The CDR3, as DNA: TGTGCCAGCAGCCAAGAGTGGGCTAGCGGGAGTCTCAATGAGCAGTTCTTC. The encoded protein is CASSQEWASGSLNEQFF.

The chain uses TRBV30 and TRBJ1-5, with a possible D match to TRBD1 (6 bases). V was shortened by 1 base and J by 7 bases, with 14 bases between the two germline ends. Germline CDR1 reads GTSNPN; CDR2 reads SVGIG (reference sequence). The CDR3 has 14 residues. CDR3: CAWSGGSQGQPQHF. CDR3 DNA: TGTGCCTGGAGTGGCGGGTCCCAGGGGCAGCCCCAGCATTTT.

The genes are TRBV6-5 and TRBJ2-7, with TRBD2 identical over 9 bases. The V segment lost 6 bases and the J segment 7 bases; nucleotides outside the gene matches: 10. Per the germline V gene, CDR1 is MNHEY and CDR2 is SVGAGI. The CDR3 covers 14 residues. The CDR3 here is CASRPRGGPLEQYF. CDR3 coding DNA: TGTGCCAGCAGACCGCGGGGGGGCCCATTGGAGCAGTACTTC.

A single count supports this clone. This chain connects TRBV4-3 to TRBJ1-2; D is possibly TRBD1 (5 bases). The V gene's germline CDR1 is LGHNA and CDR2 YSLEER. CDR3 length: 14 amino acids. The germline V and J ends were trimmed by 0 bases and 4 bases, with 9 bases remaining between them. In DNA, the CDR3 is TGCGCCAGCAGCCAAGAATACAGGACCTATGGCTACACCTTC. It encodes CASSQEYRTYGYTF.

This chain links TRBV7-2 with TRBJ2-1; 8 positions match TRBD2. V was clipped by 5 bases and J by 8 bases; unmatched bases: 17. The CDR3 sequence is 17 residues long. CDR1 is SGHTA and CDR2 is FQGNSA in the germline V gene. CDR3 bases: TGTGCCAGCAGCCGTAAGCCGGGAGGGACTAGGAGCGATGAGCAGTTCTTC. It codes for CASSRKPGGTRSDEQFF.

The sample holds one count of this clone. V usage is TRBV3-1 (or the pseudogene TRBV3-2) and J usage is TRBJ1-2; tentative D call: TRBD1 (6 bases). V was cut by 4 bases and J by 5 bases, with 17 bases left in between. The CDR3 contains 15 residues. From germline, CDR1 is LGHDT and CDR2 YNNKEL (reference sequence). The CDR3 DNA follows: TGTGCCAGCAGCCCCCCGCAAGACAGGACGTATGGCTACACCTTC. Amino acids: CASSPPQDRTYGYTF.

The rearrangement links TRBV5-1 to TRBJ1-3; 11 bases line up with TRBD1. The CDR3 is 15 residues long. Germline lookup yields CDR1 SGHRS and CDR2 YFSETQ. Unmatched junction bases numbered 2, after V lost 4 bases and J lost 2 bases. The DNA of the CDR3 is TGCGCCAGCAGCACGGACAGGGGGCCTGGAAACACCATATATTTT. It translates to CASSTDRGPGNTIYF.

Here the CDR3 DNA reads TGTGCTACAGCGGGGCAGGGGGCCAACACCGGGGAGCTGTTTTTT. Residues: CATAGQGANTGELFF. The genes are TRBV2 and TRBJ2-2, with a possible D match to TRBD1 (8 bases). The CDR3 sequence is 15 residues long. Germline CDR1 and CDR2: SNHLY and FYNNEI. The complete variable domain, with remaining parts taken from reference TRBV2 and TRBJ2-2, reads EPEVTQTPSHQVTQMGQEVILRCVPISNHLYFYWYRQILGQKVEFLVSFYNNEISEKSEIFDDQFSVERPDGSNFTLKIRSTKLEDSAMYFCATAGQGANTGELFFGEGSRLTVL.

V gene TRBV6-5 combines with J gene TRBJ1-1, with D possibly being TRBD1 (6 bases). Germline lookup yields CDR1 MNHEY and CDR2 SVGAGI. This CDR3 contains 13 residues. The V end was cut by 6 bases, the J end by 7 bases, with 15 bases between. The CDR3 protein is CASRPRTAGEAFF. The CDR3 region has the DNA TGTGCCAGCAGACCCCGGACAGCCGGTGAAGCTTTCTTT.

The chain has TRBV9 and TRBJ1-3; D uncertain. The V gene's germline CDR1 is SGDLS and CDR2 YYNGEE. The CDR3 is made up of 11 amino acids. Trimming stripped 8 bases from V and 4 bases from J, with 7 bases between. In DNA, the CDR3 is TGTGCCAGTCGAAGCGGAAACACCATATATTTT. Its translation: CASRSGNTIYF.

The chain recombines TRBV24-1 with TRBJ2-1, with 7 bases aligning to TRBD1. The CDR3 is 16 amino acids. The J segment lost 6 bases and the V segment lost 4 bases, leaving 11 bases of the junction unmatched. Germline assignment: CDR1 KGHDR and CDR2 SFDVKD. The CDR3 is CATSDHDRVRFNEQFF. The CDR3 nucleotides read TGTGCCACCAGTGACCACGACAGGGTACGGTTCAATGAGCAGTTCTTC.

The chain recombines TRBV6-5 with TRBJ1-1; 9 bases match TRBD1. J lost 0 bases, V lost 9 bases, and 5 bases had no gene match. The V gene's germline CDR1 is MNHEY and CDR2 SVGAGI. The CDR3 consists of 14 residues. DNA for the CDR3: TGTGCCAGTTTCACAGGGGGCCTGAACACTGAAGCTTTCTTT. Its protein product is CASFTGGLNTEAFF.